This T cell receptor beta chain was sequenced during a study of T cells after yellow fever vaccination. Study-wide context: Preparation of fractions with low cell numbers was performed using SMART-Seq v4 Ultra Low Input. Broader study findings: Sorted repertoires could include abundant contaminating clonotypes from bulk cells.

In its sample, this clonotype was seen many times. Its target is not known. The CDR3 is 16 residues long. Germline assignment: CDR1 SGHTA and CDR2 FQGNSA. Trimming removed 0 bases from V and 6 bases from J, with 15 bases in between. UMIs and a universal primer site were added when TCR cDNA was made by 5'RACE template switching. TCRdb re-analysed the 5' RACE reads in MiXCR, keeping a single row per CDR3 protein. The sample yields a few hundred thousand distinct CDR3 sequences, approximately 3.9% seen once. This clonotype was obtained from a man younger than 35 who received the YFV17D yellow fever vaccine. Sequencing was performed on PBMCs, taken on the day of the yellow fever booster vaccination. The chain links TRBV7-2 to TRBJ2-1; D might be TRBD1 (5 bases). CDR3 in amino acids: CASSLALQGPSNEQFF. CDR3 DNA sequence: TGTGCCAGCAGCTTAGCGCTTCAGGGTCCAAGCAATGAGCAGTTCTTC.